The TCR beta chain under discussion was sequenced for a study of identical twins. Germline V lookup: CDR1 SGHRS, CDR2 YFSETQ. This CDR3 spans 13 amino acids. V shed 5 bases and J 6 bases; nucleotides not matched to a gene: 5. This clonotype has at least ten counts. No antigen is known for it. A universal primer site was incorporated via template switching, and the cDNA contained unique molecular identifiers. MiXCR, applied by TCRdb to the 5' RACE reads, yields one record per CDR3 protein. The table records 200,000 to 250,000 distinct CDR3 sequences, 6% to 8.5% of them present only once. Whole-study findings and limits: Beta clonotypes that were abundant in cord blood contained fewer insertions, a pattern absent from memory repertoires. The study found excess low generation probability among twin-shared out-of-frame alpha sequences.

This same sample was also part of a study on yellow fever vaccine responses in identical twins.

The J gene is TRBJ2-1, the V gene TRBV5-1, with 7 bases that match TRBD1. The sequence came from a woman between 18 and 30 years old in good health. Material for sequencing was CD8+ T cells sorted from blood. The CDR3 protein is CASSLGQRNEQFF. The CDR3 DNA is TGCGCCAGCAGTCTGGGACAGCGCAATGAGCAGTTCTTC.